Reported below is one T cell receptor (beta chain). The antigen is not known. CDR3 length equals 14 residues. Trimming pared 3 bases from V and 0 bases from J, leaving 8 bases between. Germline V CDR1 and CDR2: PRHDT, FYEKMQ (reference sequence). The source of the sample is a study of T cell responses to AZD1222 COVID-19 vaccine. Study-wide results and limits: Close to half of all spike-specific TCRs reportedly target regions of the variants that are unmutated.

Measured with immunoSEQ multiplex PCR; TCRdb has only the in-frame clones, and not every one. The sample consists of some 96,000 clones, approximately 88% of them appearing once. The source of this sequence is an adult in good health. The starting material was peripheral blood, obtained on day 0 of AZD1222 vaccination. The V gene is TRBV13, the J gene TRBJ1-1; possible D gene TRBD1, 6 bases. The CDR3 reads CASSFRGMNTEAFF. CDR3 bases: TGTGCCAGCAGCTTCAGGGGCATGAACACTGAAGCTTTCTTT.